This T cell receptor (beta chain) was documented in a study of identical twins (dated by TCRdb to about 2016). With respect to the entire study: The study deep-sequenced TCR alpha and beta repertoires from monozygotic twins, unrelated adults of various ages and cord blood to test whether fetal clonotypes persist. Replicate twin experiments were performed at different times using different library preparation protocols to rule out contamination. What the work shows at the level of the full study, not this receptor alone: Out-of-frame TCR alpha sequences shared between twins showed an excess of low generation-probability sequences compared with coincidental sharing between unrelated individuals. Zero-insertion analyses could be partly confounded by invariant T cells such as MAIT and iNKT, although diverse VJ usage argued against such confounding for most clonotypes. Recombination models systematically underestimated out-of-frame TCR alpha sharing in monozygotic twins but agreed with sharing between unrelated individuals. Abundant cord blood beta clonotypes had fewer insertions, young adult naive repertoires showed a similar but weaker trend, and memory repertoires showed no such trend. Because the same donors could not be followed over many years, conclusions were based on cross-sectional statistical analysis. Excess twin sharing in beta out-of-frame sequences was weaker because fewer shared sequences lowered the signal-to-noise ratio.

Every donor was a healthy Caucasian. Three pairs of female monozygotic twins, all aged about 18 to 30 years, made up the twin cohort. CD4+ and CD8+ T cell populations were isolated with positive isolation kits from Invitrogen. The library was obtained by 5' RACE. The sample was run on an Illumina HiSeq 2000. Template switching added a universal primer binding site, and the final cDNA carried a unique molecular identifier that allowed TCR cDNA molecules to be counted accurately. First-strand cDNA for TCR alpha and beta chains was synthesized from specific primers in the conserved constant-segment region. To control for contamination, every cDNA library was double barcoded, receiving both a SMART-Mk sample barcode and Illumina barcodes. TruSeq adapter sequences, together with Illumina sample barcodes, were added in two successive PCR steps. Sequencing of the TCR alpha and beta cDNA libraries was done on the Illumina HiSeq platform using custom primers. As for the original processing: Raw reads were processed with MiGEC to extract unique molecular identifiers, and MiXCR was used to determine CDR3 positions. For each individual, recombination models were inferred using an EM algorithm with the repgenHMM and IGoR tools. The tcR package in R was used for shared clonotype analysis, with sharing normalized by the product of cloneset sizes. To study raw recombination free of thymic and clonal selection effects, out-of-frame nonproductive sequences were analyzed. TCRdb reworked the public reads: Q25 trimming with fastp, MiXCR clone assembly, productive beta chains retained. CDR3 protein sequences are deduplicated, and each keeps its most common genes and DNA. Clone size and V and J calls follow TCRdb, not the original study. The sample table shows 350,000 to 600,000 distinct CDR3 sequences, and 14% are seen once. The ten largest clonotypes hold around 0.57% of the sample.

Relative to germline, V is 1 base shorter and J is 1 base shorter, with 8 bases between their ends. The germline V gene provides CDR1 SGHTA and CDR2 FQGNSA. The CDR3 numbers 14 residues from cysteine through phenylalanine. Only CDR3 DNA remains: 42 bases, in frame from the first base. There are a few counts of this clonotype. Its recognized antigen is unknown. No base-level quality is on record; no much larger clone is a single base apart. The data also belong to a second study, concerning yellow fever vaccine responses in identical twins. The second source states: The authors reported that the T cell response to vaccination in identical twins appeared partly convergent and partly personalized. Focusing on identical twins, the study followed the T cell clones that responded to the vaccine, and did so with precision.

This TCR was recovered from a woman aged 18-29 years in good health. The sample consisted of CD4+ T cells sorted from blood. The chain is encoded by TRBV7-2 joined to TRBJ2-7; the best D guess is TRBD1, with 6 bases matching. The sequence in DNA is TGTGCCAGCAGCTTAGTTGGGACATCCTACGAGCAGTACTTC. Its protein is CASSLVGTSYEQYF.